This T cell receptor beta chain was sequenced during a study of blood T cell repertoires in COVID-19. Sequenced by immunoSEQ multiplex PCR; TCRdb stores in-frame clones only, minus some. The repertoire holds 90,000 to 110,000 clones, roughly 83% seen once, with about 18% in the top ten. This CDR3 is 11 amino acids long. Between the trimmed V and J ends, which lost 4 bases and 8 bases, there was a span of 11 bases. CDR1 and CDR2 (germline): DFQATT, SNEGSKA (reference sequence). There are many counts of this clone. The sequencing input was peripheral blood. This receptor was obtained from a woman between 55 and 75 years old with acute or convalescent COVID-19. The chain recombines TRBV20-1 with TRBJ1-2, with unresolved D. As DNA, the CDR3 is TGCAGTGCTACAGGATCGGGGGGCTACACCTTC. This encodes CSATGSGGYTF.